The 30 T cell receptor beta chains presented below share a single source sample, sequenced in a study of tissue T cells after allogeneic stem cell transplantation. Noted time point: mouse harvest day 14 after allogeneic transplant. Mouse grafts combined 10^7 T-cell-depleted bone marrow cells with 10^6 splenic CD5+ T cells. Method: immunoSEQ multiplex PCR; TCRdb's copy keeps in-frame clones and lacks some. The sample holds approximately 4,700 clones, 35% to 50% seen once. Source material: gut tissue. All receptors come from a female BALB/c mouse given C57BL/6 T cells with graft-versus-host disease after an allogeneic hematopoietic cell transplant.

A remark on this clone: Any gene name here is a mouse gene name. The CDR3 extends 1 residue past the end of the read, so its final part is completed from the germline J gene. The rearrangement joins TRBV1 to TRBJ2-5; 8 bases are a match to TRBD2. Per the germline V gene, CDR1 is NSQYPW and CDR2 is LRSPGD (reference sequence). The CDR3 totals 14 residues. Unmatched junction bases numbered 1, after V lost 3 bases and J lost 2 bases. Here the CDR3 reads CTCSAGGVQDTQYF. The CDR3 DNA, read in part, is TGCACCTGCAGTGCTGGGGGGGTCCAAGACACCCAGTAC.

This clone has only one observation. The gene names given are mouse names. The read comes to an end 1 residue before the CDR3 does, leaving the germline J gene to fill in the end. The chain employs TRBV4 and TRBJ1-4; 10 bases match TRBD1. Unmatched junction bases numbered 6, after V lost 5 bases and J lost 3 bases. Germline assignment: CDR1 LGHDT and CDR2 YNNKQL (reference sequence). The CDR3 runs 16 residues. The CDR3 region is CASSPLDRGPNERLFF. The sequenced part of the CDR3 DNA is TGTGCCAGCAGCCCCCTCGACAGGGGGCCCAACGAAAGATTATTT.

Details on this clone: The genes are named according to mouse. The read ends 1 residue early relative to the CDR3; the germline J gene fills the gap. The chain couples TRBV26 to TRBJ1-6, with a tentative D call TRBD1 (6 bases). TRBJ1-6 qualifies as an ORF whose function is uncertain. The CDR3 totals 13 residues. CDR1 is KGHPV, CDR2 FQNQEV, per germline (reference sequence). Trimming stripped 4 bases from V and 6 bases from J, with 7 bases between. CDR3 DNA, as far as it was read: TGTGCCAGCAGTCGGGACATTAATTCGCCCCTCTAC. This encodes CASSRDINSPLY. The full CDR3 protein reads CASSRDINSPLYF.

Note on this clone: Gene and germline names: mouse. The CDR3 goes on 1 residue after the read ends, and that part is filled in from the germline J gene. This rearrangement joins TRBV3 to TRBJ1-5; possibly TRBD1 for D (6 bases). Trimming pared 1 base from V and 6 bases from J, leaving 7 bases between. The CDR3 loop spans 13 amino acids. From germline, CDR1 is SNHLY and CDR2 FYNGKV (reference sequence). The sequenced part of the CDR3 DNA is TGTGCCAGCAGCTTAGGACAGGCCCAGGCTCCGCTT. Translation: CASSLGQAQAPL. The whole CDR3 protein reads CASSLGQAQAPLF.

About this clone: All gene names here are mouse names. Read data end 1 residue before the CDR3 end; the end is taken from the germline J gene. The V gene is TRBV13-2, the J gene TRBJ1-2; no clear D. The germline CDR1 and CDR2 sequences are NNHNN and SYGAGS (reference sequence). Trimming removed 0 bases from V and 0 bases from J, with 6 bases in between. This CDR3 has 14 residues. CDR3 loop: CASGDVQSNSDYTF. CDR3 DNA (partial): TGTGCCAGCGGTGATGTACAATCAAACTCCGACTACACC.

This clone was seen only a few times. Mouse gene names and germline throughout. The read ends 1 residue early relative to the CDR3; the germline J gene fills the gap. V and J are TRBV26 and TRBJ2-3, with D tentatively TRBD1 (5 bases). The CDR3 loop spans 14 amino acids. The germline CDR1 and CDR2 sequences are KGHPV and FQNQEV (reference sequence). Trimming pared 8 bases from V and 0 bases from J, leaving 12 bases between. The CDR3 reads CASSFRVSAETLYF. The DNA read from the CDR3 is TGTGCCAGCTCCTTCAGGGTTAGTGCAGAAACGCTGTAT.

A note on this clone: Gene labels here are mouse ones. The sequence runs out 1 residue before the end of the CDR3; the remainder is reconstructed from the germline J gene. The rearrangement links TRBV20 to TRBJ2-3, with 10 bases lining up with TRBD2. Trimming at V came to 5 bases and at J to 1 base, leaving 3 bases not matched to a gene. CDR3 size: 14 residues. The germline gives CDR1 GFQATS, CDR2 STVNSAI. The sequenced part of the CDR3 DNA is TGTGGTGCTGGAGACTGGGGGGGTGCAGAAACGCTGTAT. The encoded protein is CGAGDWGGAETLY. The entire CDR3 is CGAGDWGGAETLYF.

Of note for this clone: Gene names and germline match the mouse. The read falls 1 residue short of the CDR3 end, and the missing part is taken from the germline J gene. The J gene is TRBJ2-5, the V gene TRBV26, with 8 bases fitting TRBD2. From germline, CDR1 is KGHPV and CDR2 FQNQEV (reference sequence). With V trimmed by 3 bases and J by 3 bases, 2 bases remained unmatched. CDR3 size: 14 residues. The covered CDR3 bases are TGTGCCAGCAGTCTCGACTGGGGACAAGACACCCAGTAC. Residues: CASSLDWGQDTQY. The entire CDR3 protein reads CASSLDWGQDTQYF. Supplemented by reference TRBV26 and TRBJ2-5, the full variable domain reads NSKVIQTPRYLVKGQGQKAKMRCIPEKGHPVVFWYQQNKNNEFKFLINFQNQEVLQQIDMTEKRFSAECPSNSPCSLEIQSSEAGDSALYLCASSLDWGQDTQYFGPGTRLLVL.

Note on this clone: All gene names here are mouse names. The read falls 1 residue short of the CDR3 end, and the missing part is taken from the germline J gene. The chain couples TRBV12-1 to TRBJ1-5, with 8 bases matching TRBD1. The CDR3 is 14 amino acids. Germline CDR1 is SGHSN and CDR2 is HYEKVE. V dropped 4 bases and J dropped 2; count of bases not matched to a gene: 3. The CDR3 here is CASSYRGDNQAPLF. Incomplete CDR3 DNA: TGTGCCAGCTCATACAGGGGGGACAACCAGGCTCCGCTT.

Concerning this clone itself: Gene names denote mouse genes. Read data end 1 residue before the CDR3 end; the end is taken from the germline J gene. The genes are TRBV26 and TRBJ2-4; D is ambiguous. The CDR3 sequence is 11 residues long. Germline CDR1 and CDR2: KGHPV and FQNQEV (reference sequence). V dropped 5 bases and J dropped 5 bases, with 5 bases sitting between them. CDR3 sequence: CASSSGNTLYF. The covered CDR3 bases are TGTGCCAGCAGTTCGGGAAACACCTTGTAC.

By sample share, this clone is medium-sized (0.01 to 0.1%). All gene names here are mouse names. The read halts 1 residue ahead of the CDR3 end, with the missing end drawn from the germline J gene. The rearrangement uses TRBV26 and TRBJ1-6, with D hard to call. TRBJ1-6 is placed among ORFs of uncertain function. V dropped 4 bases and J dropped 0 bases, with 4 bases sitting between them. The germline gives CDR1 KGHPV, CDR2 FQNQEV (reference sequence). The CDR3 contains 14 residues. This CDR3 is CASSRNSYNSPLYF. The CDR3 DNA, read in part, is TGTGCCAGCAGTCGGAATTCCTATAATTCGCCCCTCTAC.

As for this clone: Each gene name is a mouse one. The read ends 1 residue shy of where the CDR3 ends; the end is completed using the germline J gene. The chain uses TRBV13-1 and TRBJ2-2, with 11 positions matching TRBD2. V was pared by 0 bases and J by 2 bases, with 3 bases of the junction left unmatched. Germline CDR1 is NSHNY and CDR2 is SYGAGN. The CDR3 sequence is 17 residues long. The sequenced part of the CDR3 DNA is TGTGCCAGCAGTGATGACTGGGGGGGCGCGAACACCGGGCAGCTCTAC. It encodes CASSDDWGGANTGQLY. The full-length CDR3 reads as CASSDDWGGANTGQLYF.

Of note for this clone: Gene names and germline refer to mouse. The CDR3 goes on 1 residue after the read ends, and that part is filled in from the germline J gene. The chain uses TRBV13-1 and TRBJ1-3; D is undetermined. Germline V lookup: CDR1 NSHNY, CDR2 SYGAGN. V lost 2 bases and J 0 bases, leaving 6 bases between the germline ends. The CDR3 is 14 amino acids. The CDR3 loop is CASSEGFSGNTLYF. The DNA read from the CDR3 is TGTGCCAGCAGTGAGGGATTTTCTGGAAATACGCTCTAT.

This clone was seen only a few times. Genes here carry mouse names. The read ends 1 residue shy of where the CDR3 ends; the end is completed using the germline J gene. This chain uses TRBV26 with TRBJ1-2; 8 bases align to TRBD1. The CDR3 runs to 14 residues. V trimming: 2 bases; J trimming: 4 bases; junction bases outside the gene matches: 3. Germline lookup yields CDR1 KGHPV and CDR2 FQNQEV (reference sequence). The sequenced part of the CDR3 DNA is TGTGCCAGCAGTCTGGCAGGGGGCGGCTCCGACTACACC. Translating gives CASSLAGGGSDYT. The whole CDR3 reads CASSLAGGGSDYTF.

Of note for this clone: The gene symbols are mouse symbols. The read terminates 1 residue ahead of where the CDR3 ends, so the germline J gene completes it. The J gene is TRBJ2-3, the V gene TRBV12-1; 10 nucleotides line up with TRBD2. Unmatched junction bases numbered 2, after V lost 0 bases and J lost 0 bases. The CDR3 is 16 residues long. Germline V gene lookup returns CDR1 SGHSN and CDR2 HYEKVE. The CDR3 DNA, read in part, is TGTGCCAGCTCTCTCGACTGGGGGGCTAGTGCAGAAACGCTGTAT. Encoded protein: CASSLDWGASAETLY. The full-length CDR3 reads as CASSLDWGASAETLYF.

Comments on this clone: Gene names denote mouse genes. The missing CDR3 end, 1 residue past where the read stops, is filled in from the germline J gene. The J gene is TRBJ2-3, the V gene TRBV23; the DNA was not compared with TRBD1, the D call given in the table. The CDR3 is 15 residues long. CDR1 is KGHTA and CDR2 is FQNQQP in the germline V gene. CDR3 DNA (partial): TGCTCCAGCAGTCAATCACCAGCTAGTGCAGAAACGCTGTAT. This codes for CSSSQSPASAETLY. The full CDR3 reads CSSSQSPASAETLYF.

As regards this clone: The listed genes are named as in mouse. The read is 1 residue too short to cover the CDR3 end, so that end is filled in from the germline J gene. The chain has TRBV16 and TRBJ1-1; TRBD1 matches at 8 bases. V lost 2 bases, J lost 4 bases, and 6 bases stayed unmatched. Germline CDR1 and CDR2: SGHSA and FRNQAP. The CDR3 length is 15 residues. CDR3 sequence: CASSLPGGRSTEVFF. The part of the CDR3 DNA that was read is TGTGCAAGCAGCTTACCAGGGGGCCGGAGCACAGAAGTCTTC.

To note about this clone: The genes are named according to mouse. The CDR3 is cut off 1 residue early in the read; its end comes from the germline J gene. The gene calls are TRBV2 and TRBJ2-5, with D possibly matching TRBD1 (7 bases). The V and J ends lost 0 bases and 5 bases respectively, with 9 bases between them. The germline gives CDR1 LGHNA, CDR2 YSYQKL. This CDR3 spans 14 amino acids. CDR3 sequence: CASSQERGRDTQYF. The part of the CDR3 DNA that was read is TGTGCCAGCAGCCAAGAGAGGGGGCGAGACACCCAGTAC. The variable domain in full, with the rest retrieved from reference TRBV2 and TRBJ2-5, is DPKIIQKPKYLVAVTGSEKILICEQYLGHNAMYWYRQSAKKPLEFMFSYSYQKLMDNQTASSRFQPQSSKKNHLDLQITALKPDDSATYFCASSQERGRDTQYFGPGTRLLVL.

For this clone: Gene names are mouse gene names. The CDR3 end lies 1 residue beyond the end of the read and is filled in from the germline J gene. The chain is built from TRBV5 and TRBJ2-7; D gene uncertain. Trimming removed 0 bases from V and 6 bases from J, with 3 bases in between. CDR1 is LGHNA and CDR2 is YNLKQL in the germline V gene (reference sequence). This CDR3 is built from 11 residues. Partial CDR3 DNA: TGTGCCAGCAGCCAAGATGTTGAACAGTAC. This codes for CASSQDVEQY. The full CDR3 is CASSQDVEQYF.

Comment on this clone: Gene labels here are mouse ones. Read data end 1 residue before the CDR3 end; the end is taken from the germline J gene. V usage is TRBV23 and J usage is TRBJ2-3; the D call of TRBD1 is as the table states it, not checked on the DNA. The CDR3 is 13 amino acids. Per the germline V gene, CDR1 is KGHTA and CDR2 is FQNQQP. The sequenced CDR3 bases are TGCTCCAGCAGTCCCGGACAGGGGGAAACGCTGTAT. Protein sequence: CSSSPGQGETLY. The whole CDR3 is CSSSPGQGETLYF. Full variable domain (missing parts from reference TRBV23 and TRBJ2-3): DAAVTQKPRYLIKMKGQEAEMKCIPEKGHTAVFWYQQKQSKELKFLIYFQNQQPLDQIDMVKERFSAVCPSSSLCSLGIRTCEAEDSALYLCSSSPGQGETLYFGSGTRLTVL.

Note on this clone: Gene names and germline match the mouse. The read ends 1 residue early relative to the CDR3; the germline J gene fills the gap. The chain employs TRBV31 and TRBJ1-4; the D is unclear. The V and J ends lost 0 bases and 6 bases respectively, with 2 bases between them. CDR1 and CDR2 from the germline V gene are GKSSPN and SITVG. This CDR3 is built from 11 residues. Here the CDR3 reads CAWSLDERLFF. CDR3 DNA (partial): TGTGCCTGGAGTCTAGACGAAAGATTATTT.

Of note for this clone: Gene names denote mouse genes. The read finishes 1 residue shy of the CDR3 end, and the germline J gene is used to complete it. This rearrangement joins TRBV1 to TRBJ2-2; 11 bases line up with TRBD2. The length of the CDR3 is 16 residues. V lost 2 bases, J lost 2 bases, and 1 base stayed unmatched. CDR1 is NSQYPW and CDR2 is LRSPGD in the germline V gene (reference sequence). The sequenced part of the CDR3 DNA is TGCACCTGCAGTGCAAACTGGGGGGGCAACACCGGGCAGCTCTAC. Protein sequence: CTCSANWGGNTGQLY. The whole CDR3 reads CTCSANWGGNTGQLYF.

This clone is classed as medium-sized. The genes are named according to mouse. The read falls 1 residue short of the CDR3 end, and the missing part is taken from the germline J gene. The V call is TRBV13-1, the J call TRBJ2-7; D is uncertain. Germline V gene sequence: CDR1 NSHNY, CDR2 SYGAGN. CDR3 length equals 9 residues. V lost 0 bases and J 8 bases, leaving 0 bases between the germline ends. Here the CDR3 reads CASSDEQYF. The CDR3 bases that were read are TGTGCCAGCAGTGATGAACAGTAC.

In its sample, this clone is medium-sized. Here the gene names and germline are mouse. The sequence runs out 1 residue before the end of the CDR3; the remainder is reconstructed from the germline J gene. The chain combines TRBV5 with TRBJ2-4; 8 nucleotides match TRBD2. CDR1 is LGHNA, CDR2 YNLKQL, per germline (reference sequence). The CDR3 runs to 15 residues. V lost 1 base to trimming and J lost 3 bases; unmatched junction nucleotides: 3. Incomplete CDR3 DNA: TGTGCCAGCAGCCAAGTGGGGGGGAGACAAAACACCTTGTAC. Protein sequence: CASSQVGGRQNTLY. The CDR3, in full, reads CASSQVGGRQNTLYF.

A word on this clone: Mouse names are used for the genes. The read ends 1 residue before the CDR3 terminus; that terminus is restored from the germline J gene. The chain joins TRBV26 to TRBJ1-2; the match to TRBD1 covers 9 bases. After removal of 6 bases from V and 3 bases from J, the junction contained 5 bases not matched to a gene. Germline V gives CDR1 KGHPV, CDR2 FQNQEV (reference sequence). The CDR3 length is 14 residues. The chain's CDR3 is CASSRQGGDSDYTF. The sequenced part of the CDR3 DNA is TGTGCCAGCAGCCGACAGGGGGGGGACTCCGACTACACC.

With regard to this clone: Mouse names are used for the genes. Read sequence stops 1 residue before the CDR3 end, and the germline J gene provides the missing end. V and J are TRBV1 and TRBJ1-4; TRBD1 might be the D (6 bases). The CDR3 is made up of 14 amino acids. The germline V and J ends were trimmed by 1 base and 4 bases, with 7 bases remaining between them. Germline V gives CDR1 NSQYPW, CDR2 LRSPGD (reference sequence). The sequenced part of the CDR3 DNA is TGCACCTGCAGTGCAGGGGACAACAACGAAAGATTATTT. Encoded protein: CTCSAGDNNERLF. Given in full, the CDR3 is CTCSAGDNNERLFF.

This clone is classed as medium-sized. Gene labels here are mouse ones. The sequenced fragment ends 1 residue before the CDR3 boundary, so the rest is inferred from the germline J gene. The rearrangement uses TRBV26 and TRBJ1-4; 8 nucleotides line up with TRBD1. The germline V gene has CDR1 KGHPV and CDR2 FQNQEV (reference sequence). The J segment lost 3 bases and the V segment lost 6 bases, leaving 3 bases of the junction unmatched. This CDR3 contains 14 residues. CDR3 bases read: TGTGCCAGCAGCGCAGGGGGCCCCAACGAAAGATTATTT. It yields the protein CASSAGGPNERLF. The entire CDR3 is CASSAGGPNERLFF.

This clone was observed a handful of times. Gene names refer to mouse genes. The CDR3 goes on 1 residue after the read ends, and that part is filled in from the germline J gene. This chain joins TRBV13-1 and TRBJ2-7; maybe TRBD1 (6 bases). The CDR3 totals 14 residues. From germline, CDR1 is NSHNY and CDR2 SYGAGN. V was pared by 5 bases and J by 0 bases, with 12 bases between. This chain's CDR3 is CASRPGTYSYEQYF. The covered CDR3 bases are TGTGCCAGCAGGCCCGGGACATACTCCTATGAACAGTAC.

With regard to this clone: Mouse gene names and germline throughout. The read stops 1 residue short of the end of the CDR3; the missing end is completed from the germline J gene. V and J are TRBV12-2 and TRBJ1-4; 7 nucleotides agree with TRBD1. Germline V gene lookup returns CDR1 SGHLS and CDR2 HYDKME. The junction had 1 base not matched to a gene; V was cut back by 0 bases and J by 4 bases. The CDR3 is 14 amino acids. The CDR3 bases that were read are TGTGCCAGCTCTCTCGGGACAGACAACGAAAGATTATTT. Amino acid sequence: CASSLGTDNERLF. The CDR3 as a whole reads CASSLGTDNERLFF.

With regard to this clone: The genes are named according to mouse. The CDR3 end is not reached by the read, which stops 1 residue before it; the germline J gene fills it in. The chain employs TRBV26 and TRBJ2-3, with 10 bases that match TRBD1. V dropped 4 bases and J dropped 3; count of bases not matched to a gene: 1. Per the germline V gene, CDR1 is KGHPV and CDR2 is FQNQEV (reference sequence). The CDR3 has 14 residues. Incomplete CDR3 DNA: TGTGCCAGCAGTCAGGGACAGGGGGCAGAAACGCTGTAT. This sequence encodes CASSQGQGAETLY. The complete CDR3 sequence is CASSQGQGAETLYF.